The entry that follows covers one TCR beta chain sequence. These data originate in a study of blood T cell repertoires in COVID-19. Using immunoSEQ multiplex PCR, the repertoire was profiled, and TCRdb retains in-frame clones only, with some absent. The table includes 330,000 or so clones, 88% detected once. Trimming removed 2 bases at V and 9 bases at J, with 15 bases between. The germline V gene has CDR1 SGHRS and CDR2 YFSETQ. The CDR3 extends over 14 amino acids. The V gene is TRBV5-1, the J gene TRBJ2-1; D gene ambiguous. The material sequenced was PBMCs or T cells enriched from blood (not recorded which). The sequence was collected from a young woman who had been exposed to COVID-19. DNA of the CDR3: TGCGCCAGCAGCTTTAGGAGCGTTTTGAGTGAGCAGTTCTTC. Protein product: CASSFRSVLSEQFF.